A selection of T cell receptor beta chains follows, all from one sample in a study of blood T cell repertoires in COVID-19. The repertoire was sequenced with immunoSEQ multiplex PCR; TCRdb's copy has only in-frame clones and lacks some. The table records about 310,000 clones, 80% to 90% of them present only once. Material: PBMCs or T cells enriched from blood (not recorded which). The receptor source for this set is a young woman who had recovered from COVID-19. Each CDR3 is given without its conserved first and last residue. The D gene is left open where the match is weak.

d_gene,v_gene,CDR3aa
-,TRBV10-3,AISEEAQTGTQY
-,TRBV7-9,ASSLFAGGNTEAF
TRBD1,TRBV2,ASSESQGILRGYT
-,TRBV5-1,ASSLDRVTGEQY
TRBD2,TRBV6-2/TRBV6-3,ASSYSPTSGSGEQF
-,TRBV7-9,RGSNTEAF
-,TRBV24-1,ATSGTGTEAF
-,TRBV12-5,ASLSPPQGTYEQY
-,TRBV6-2/TRBV6-3,ASSYVGALVLSSDSGNTIY
TRBD2,TRBV6-2/TRBV6-3,ASSYSIGLAGGSYEQY
-,TRBV28,ASSTRGSTIQETQY
TRBD1,TRBV14,ASSPSGTGGTQY
TRBD1,TRBV19,ASGQGKSNQPQH
-,TRBV21-1,ASSNGRTGPWGEQY
-,TRBV5-6,ASSLLRDQETQY
TRBD1,TRBV6-2/TRBV6-3,ASSSDRGSAPLH
TRBD1,TRBV30,AWSLRQGGQPQH
TRBD1,TRBV7-3,ASSLTIDRAGYT
-,TRBV2,ASSVEGLGDYGYT
-,TRBV23-1,AKECTEAF
TRBD2,TRBV7-2,ASSPRPSGARRDTQY
-,TRBV28,ASSRDLDQPQH
-,TRBV28,ASSYWALNSNQPQH
-,TRBV18,ASSPSGDDSPLH
-,TRBV4-3,ATATHVGAEAF
TRBD1,TRBV7-9,ASSHGTGSDGYT
-,TRBV7-5,ARSWFRGTNEQY
TRBD2,TRBV29-1,SVGGRETQY
TRBD1,TRBV6-1,ASREDRAPYNEQF